The TCR beta chain under discussion was sequenced for a study of blood T cell repertoires in COVID-19. Method: immunoSEQ multiplex PCR; TCRdb's copy keeps in-frame clones and lacks some. This sample has a few hundred thousand clones, with over 80% found just once. CDR1 and CDR2 from the germline V gene are SSHAT and FNYEAQ (reference sequence). Losses at the gene ends were 4 bases for V and 6 bases for J; bases not matched to a gene: 13. The CDR3 length is 16 residues. This clone was seen a few times. What was sequenced was PBMCs or T cells enriched from blood (not recorded which). The source is a woman aged 45-65 years who had recovered from COVID-19. The chain employs TRBV7-7 and TRBJ2-3, with TRBD2 matching over 7 bases. This chain's CDR3 is CASSSTTGGGWDTQYF. DNA for the CDR3: TGTGCCAGCAGCTCTACGACGGGCGGGGGTTGGGATACGCAGTATTTT.